The clone carrying this T cell receptor (beta chain) appeared a single time. The antigen is undetermined. TCRdb's table, derived via immunoSEQ multiplex PCR, lists solely in-frame clones and lacks some. This table holds about 130,000 clones, 75% to 90% found once. The record originates from a study of T cell responses to AZD1222 COVID-19 vaccine. Study-level findings and limits: There were vaccine-associated CD4 TCRs across spike, dominant at 160-218 and 743-854. Recipients of AZD1222 seropositive at baseline numbered only five or six.

V was trimmed by 5 bases and J by 6 bases, leaving 17 bases between them. Germline CDR1 MDHEN, CDR2 SYDVKM. The CDR3 length is 15 residues. The clonotype comes from an adult in good health. V gene TRBV28 combines with J gene TRBJ2-1, with D hard to call. This sample comprised peripheral blood, obtained on day 0 of AZD1222 vaccination. CDR3 coding DNA: TGTGCCAGCAGTCGCGGAGAGAGTTACAGCAATGAGCAGTTCTTC. Translating gives CASSRGESYSNEQFF.